Below are 19 T cell receptor beta chains sequenced from a single sample in a study of Ad26.COV2.S vaccination and SARS-CoV-2 variants. Sequenced by immunoSEQ multiplex PCR; TCRdb stores in-frame clones only, minus some. The sample consists of around 340,000 clones, roughly 90% of them appearing once. Stated treatment: about 20 received Ad26.COV2.S at low or high dose, single or two shots; 5 received placebo; per-sample allocation not given. All samples were drawn on day 63, counting from the first vaccine or placebo injection. The material was peripheral blood, obtained in a trial of Ad26.COV2.S vaccine versus placebo. Receptors originate from a person aged 18-65 years who received the Ad26.COV2.S COVID-19 vaccine or a placebo.

This chain joins TRBV18 and TRBJ2-7; unclear D gene. V lost 2 bases to trimming and J lost 2 bases, with 7 bases between them. CDR1 is KGHSH, CDR2 LQKENI, per germline. CDR3 size: 13 residues. CDR3 DNA sequence: TGTGCCAGCTCACCAACAGCCGCCTACGAGCAGTACTTC. Translated, it gives CASSPTAAYEQYF.

The chain combines TRBV19 with TRBJ2-3; D is perhaps TRBD1 (5 bases). The CDR3 length is 17 residues. Germline V gene lookup returns CDR1 LNHDA and CDR2 SQIVND (reference sequence). V lost 0 bases, J lost 0 bases, and 13 bases lay in between. CDR3 sequence reads: CASSIDARTPSTDTQYF. In DNA form, the CDR3 reads TGTGCCAGTAGTATAGACGCACGGACACCCAGCACAGATACGCAGTATTTT.

The chain is built from TRBV7-9 and TRBJ2-2, with D possibly matching TRBD2 (5 bases). V lost 5 bases and J 1 base, leaving 5 bases between the germline ends. This CDR3 region has 13 residues. Germline V CDR1 and CDR2: SEHNR, FQNEAQ (reference sequence). CDR3 DNA sequence: TGTGCCAGCAGCCGGGAGAACACCGGGGAGCTGTTTTTT. Its translation: CASSRENTGELFF.

The gene calls are TRBV29-1 and TRBJ2-7, with D possibly TRBD2 on 6 matching bases. The CDR3 sequence is 12 residues long. Germline CDR1 is SQVTM and CDR2 is ANQGSEA. The ends were cut back, 2 bases at V and 6 bases at J, with 11 bases in the middle. The CDR3 DNA sequence: TGCAGCGTTGAAATGGGGGGTCCCGAGCAGTACTTC. Protein product: CSVEMGGPEQYF.

V is TRBV28 and J is TRBJ2-5; possible D gene TRBD1, 7 bases. The V gene's germline CDR1 is MDHEN and CDR2 SYDVKM. Trimming took off 7 bases at V and 5 bases at J, with 11 bases between the two ends. The CDR3 spans 12 residues. The CDR3 coding sequence is TGTGCCAGCACAGGGGGGAGGGAGACCCAGTACTTC. Encoded protein: CASTGGRETQYF.

This sequence joins TRBV7-2 and TRBJ1-4, with D possibly TRBD1 on 5 matching bases. The CDR3 extends over 14 amino acids. The V gene lost 5 bases and the J gene lost 4 bases, with 11 bases spanning the gap. Germline CDR1 and CDR2: SGHTA and FQGNSA. In DNA, the CDR3 is TGTGCCAGCAGCGGGGACTATAATAATGAAAAACTGTTTTTT. Encoded protein: CASSGDYNNEKLFF.

This chain joins TRBV28 and TRBJ1-5; 8 bases match TRBD1. CDR1 and CDR2 (germline): MDHEN, SYDVKM. The CDR3 is made up of 16 amino acids. V lost 2 bases and J lost 7; bases outside the gene matches: 10. CDR3 loop: CASSLRTGSFGQPQHF. CDR3 in DNA: TGTGCCAGCAGTTTAAGGACAGGGTCATTCGGACAGCCCCAGCATTTT.

The genes are TRBV7-8 and TRBJ1-2; no firm D call. Germline CDR1 is SGHVS and CDR2 is FQNEAQ. CDR3 size: 18 residues. The germline V and J ends were trimmed by 5 bases and 2 bases, with 24 bases remaining between them. CDR3 sequence: CASSPRWLAQSANYGYTF. The CDR3 DNA reads TGTGCCAGCAGCCCCCGATGGCTCGCACAGTCTGCCAACTATGGCTACACCTTC.

This clone has at least ten counts. Other DNA sequences in the same sample also yield this CDR3. This chain uses TRBV2 with TRBJ2-1; D is undetermined. Between the trimmed V and J ends, which lost 6 bases and 4 bases, there was a span of 4 bases. The CDR3 is made up of 11 amino acids. CDR1 is SNHLY and CDR2 is FYNNEI in the germline V gene. This CDR3 is CASRDYNEQFF. For the CDR3, the DNA is TGTGCCAGCAGGGATTACAATGAGCAGTTCTTC.

The chain has TRBV19 and TRBJ2-7; D possibly corresponds to TRBD1 (5 bases). There are 13 residues in the CDR3. The ends were cut back, 1 base at V and 6 bases at J, with 10 bases in the middle. Germline V gene sequence: CDR1 LNHDA, CDR2 SQIVND (reference sequence). CDR3 nucleotides: TGTGCCAGTAGTATAGGTAGAGACAGCGAGCAGTACTTC. It yields the protein CASSIGRDSEQYF. The variable domain in full, with the rest retrieved from reference TRBV19 and TRBJ2-7, is DGGITQSPKYLFRKEGQNVTLSCEQNLNHDAMYWYRQDPGQGLRLIYYSQIVNDFQKGDIAEGYSVSREKKESFPLTVTSAQKNPTAFYLCASSIGRDSEQYFGPGTRLTVT.

The genes are TRBV25-1 and TRBJ2-1, with 11 positions matching TRBD2. Trimming cost V 4 bases and J 9 bases; bases outside gene matches: 5. This CDR3 is 14 amino acids long. From germline, CDR1 is MGHDK and CDR2 SYGVNS. CDR3 region: CASSVGLAGGEQFF. The CDR3 nucleotides read TGTGCCAGCAGTGTCGGACTAGCGGGTGGTGAGCAGTTCTTC.

This clone has a single count. This sequence joins TRBV29-1 and TRBJ2-3, with D unclear. CDR3 length: 14 amino acids. Germline assignment: CDR1 SQVTM and CDR2 ANQGSEA. V gave up 2 bases and J gave up 1 base, with 10 bases separating them. The CDR3 reads CSVEPLRGTDTQYF. The CDR3 nucleotides read TGCAGCGTTGAACCGCTGAGAGGCACAGATACGCAGTATTTT.

The chain has TRBV14 and TRBJ1-1; 8 nucleotides match TRBD1. The CDR3 runs 13 residues. CDR1 and CDR2 (germline): SGHDN, FVKESK. The trim removed 1 base at V and 10 bases at J, leaving 5 bases unmatched. For the CDR3, the DNA is TGTGCCAGCAGCCAAGGACAGGGGCTGGGAGCTTTCTTT. This sequence encodes CASSQGQGLGAFF.

The chain combines TRBV7-9 with TRBJ2-7; the D gene is possibly TRBD1 (5 bases). CDR3 length: 15 amino acids. Germline V lookup: CDR1 SEHNR, CDR2 FQNEAQ (reference sequence). Between the trimmed V and J ends, which lost 6 bases and 5 bases, there was a span of 20 bases. The CDR3 region has the DNA TGTGCCAGCAGGCCCCCGTGGGGCAGGGTGGACGAGCAGTACTTC. It yields the protein CASRPPWGRVDEQYF.

The genes are TRBV3-1 (or the pseudogene TRBV3-2) and TRBJ2-2; weak D call: TRBD1 (6 bases). Trimming left V 4 bases short and J 2 bases short, with 14 bases between. This CDR3 is 16 amino acids long. The germline V gene encodes CDR1 LGHDT and CDR2 YNNKEL (reference sequence). The CDR3: CASSPPRGTNTGELFF. The CDR3 DNA reads as TGTGCCAGCAGCCCCCCTAGGGGGACAAACACCGGGGAGCTGTTTTTT.

V gene TRBV28 combines with J gene TRBJ2-3; 8 bases are shared with TRBD2. From germline, CDR1 is MDHEN and CDR2 SYDVKM. This CDR3 is 14 amino acids long. V shed 5 bases and J 1 base; nucleotides not matched to a gene: 2. The CDR3 protein is CASSRAGGTDTQYF. The CDR3, as DNA: TGTGCCAGCAGTCGAGCGGGGGGCACAGATACGCAGTATTTT.

The chain carries TRBV3-1 (or the pseudogene TRBV3-2) and TRBJ1-4; the match to TRBD1 covers 7 bases. Looked up from germline, CDR1 is LGHDT and CDR2 is YNNKEL (reference sequence). The CDR3 is made up of 17 amino acids. The V segment lost 6 bases and the J segment 0 bases; nucleotides outside the gene matches: 10. CDR3 sequence reads: CASSYGQGVATNEKLFF. CDR3 nucleotides: TGTGCCAGCAGTTACGGGCAGGGGGTCGCAACTAATGAAAAACTGTTTTTT.

This clone was recorded a few times. This chain links TRBV7-2 with TRBJ2-1; D is possibly TRBD2 (5 bases). Per the germline V gene, CDR1 is SGHTA and CDR2 is FQGNSA. The CDR3 length is 15 residues. Trimming took 5 bases from V and 0 from J, leaving 11 bases between them. The CDR3 protein is CASSGSGDSYNEQFF. The CDR3 nucleotides are TGTGCCAGCAGCGGATCCGGGGACTCCTACAATGAGCAGTTCTTC.

The chain links TRBV24-1 to TRBJ2-1; 9 bases line up with TRBD2. Trimming removed 3 bases from V and 6 bases from J; junction bases left unmatched: 8. CDR1 and CDR2 (germline): KGHDR, SFDVKD. The CDR3 length is 16 residues. In nucleotides, the CDR3 is TGTGCCACCAGTGATCGGGCGGGAGGGCCATCCAATGAGCAGTTCTTC. As protein: CATSDRAGGPSNEQFF.